This entry features one TCR beta chain sequence. Its antigen remains unidentified. This CDR3 region has 16 residues. Germline V CDR1 and CDR2: MNHNS, SASEGT. The data are from a study of monozygotic twins with inflammatory bowel disease. General observations from the study: Telling different T cell subtypes apart from each other was not possible. Whereas healthy co-twins had higher TCRbeta diversity (inverse Simpson), IBD patients had lower diversity.

Samples each yielded cDNA through eight separate reactions. Using the 5' RACE reads, TCRdb records one entry per CDR3 protein without DNA. Here the sample table reports fewer than 350,000 distinct CDR3 sequences. Someone took an approximately 2.5 ml blood sample from each of the donors. This TCR was recovered from a human donor with ulcerative colitis or Crohn's disease, or a healthy co-twin of an affected twin (not recorded which). This chain joins TRBV6-1 and TRBJ2-3; no DNA is available, so the TRBD2 call from TCRdb remains unchecked. The specimen sequenced was blood. This CDR3 reads CASSQSSGGLGNTQYF.